The 22 T cell receptor beta chains below all came from one sample that was sequenced in a study of shared clonotypes between healthy human individuals. CD45RO-negative CD8 cells positively selected for CCR7 made up the naive population, which excluded terminally differentiated effector memory CD45RA+ cells. Method: immunoSEQ multiplex PCR; TCRdb's copy keeps in-frame clones and lacks some. The table has about 590,000 clones, over 95% seen once. The sequenced material came from naive CD8+ T cells sorted from blood. These receptors were taken from a woman in her thirties in good health.

Comments on this clone: One junction end disagrees with the germline gene, perhaps due to a read error. The V gene is TRBV5-4, the J gene TRBJ2-5; 7 nucleotides line up with TRBD2. Germline lookup yields CDR1 SGHNT and CDR2 YYREEE (reference sequence). There are 15 residues in the CDR3. CDR3 region: CAGSSGTRELETQYF. The CDR3 DNA reads TGTGCCGGCAGCTCGGGAACGCGGGAGCTAGAGACCCAGTACTTC.

The table lists this clone with a count of one. This CDR3 is CASSQDRVGGEGLSGELFF. The CDR3 DNA reads TGCGCCAGCAGCCAAGACCGAGTAGGCGGGGAGGGCCTATCCGGGGAGCTGTTTTTT. The chain links TRBV4-1 to TRBJ2-2; TRBD2 aligns across 7 bases. Losses at the gene ends were 0 bases for V and 6 bases for J; bases not matched to a gene: 16. The CDR3 length is 19 residues. Germline V gives CDR1 MGHRA, CDR2 YSYEKL.

The V gene is TRBV27, the J gene TRBJ2-7; D may be TRBD1 (5 bases). Trimming cost V 3 bases and J 3 bases, with 15 bases left between them. Per the germline V gene, CDR1 is MNHEY and CDR2 is SMNVEV (reference sequence). This CDR3 region has 15 residues. CDR3 amino acids: CASSFAFQGNYEQYF. The DNA of the CDR3 is TGTGCCAGCAGTTTCGCTTTTCAGGGAAACTACGAGCAGTACTTC.

This CDR3 reads CASSLEWLTASTDTQYF. As DNA, the CDR3 is TGTGCCAGCAGCTTAGAATGGTTGACAGCGAGCACAGATACGCAGTATTTT. The chain has TRBV7-6 and TRBJ2-3; weak D call: TRBD1 (5 bases). Trimming took off 1 base at V and 0 bases at J, with 14 bases between the two ends. This CDR3 contains 17 residues. In germline, CDR1 is SGHVS, CDR2 FNYEAQ.

In its sample, this clone was seen a few times. The chain carries TRBV5-6 and TRBJ2-1; 9 bases align to TRBD2. This CDR3 comprises 14 residues. Germline-derived CDR1 and CDR2 are SGHDT and YYEEEE. Trimming at V came to 0 bases and at J to 9 bases, leaving 4 bases not matched to a gene. This CDR3 is CASSLVAGEGEQFF. In DNA form, the CDR3 reads TGTGCCAGCAGCTTGGTAGCGGGAGAGGGTGAGCAGTTCTTC.

The gene calls are TRBV11-2 and TRBJ2-7; D is undetermined. Germline lookup yields CDR1 SGHAT and CDR2 FQNNGV. The length of the CDR3 is 12 residues. V lost 4 bases to trimming and J lost 6 bases, with 10 bases between them. CDR3 coding DNA: TGTGCCAGCAGCTCAGGAGACCCCGAGCAGTACTTC. Translation: CASSSGDPEQYF.

As regards this clone: At the DNA level, this CDR3 is encoded by other sequences in the same sample as well. The genes are TRBV27 and TRBJ2-7; the match to TRBD1 covers 7 bases. The trim removed 4 bases at V and 1 base at J, leaving 1 base unmatched. This CDR3 is built from 13 residues. The germline gives CDR1 MNHEY, CDR2 SMNVEV (reference sequence). CDR3 amino acids: CASSSGQSYEQYF. CDR3 DNA sequence: TGTGCCAGCAGTTCGGGACAGTCCTACGAGCAGTACTTC.

This chain links TRBV28 with TRBJ1-4, with D unclear. V shed 3 bases and J shed 3 bases, with 14 bases lying between them. The CDR3 length is 16 residues. Germline V CDR1 and CDR2: MDHEN, SYDVKM. The CDR3 region has the DNA TGTGCCAGCAGTTTCCAATTGCACTCGGCTAATGAAAAACTGTTTTTT. Its translation is CASSFQLHSANEKLFF.

V gene TRBV5-6 combines with J gene TRBJ2-2; no reliable D call. The length of the CDR3 is 11 residues. The germline V gene encodes CDR1 SGHDT and CDR2 YYEEEE. V was cut by 2 bases and J by 6 bases, with 2 bases left in between. CDR3 region: CASSFAGELFF. The CDR3 DNA reads as TGTGCCAGCAGCTTTGCCGGGGAGCTGTTTTTT.

V usage is TRBV18 and J usage is TRBJ1-2; no clear D gene. This CDR3 spans 17 amino acids. V gave up 0 bases and J gave up 4 bases, with 18 bases separating them. Germline assignment: CDR1 KGHSH and CDR2 LQKENI. The CDR3: CASSPPPFVGSGYGYTF. CDR3 in DNA: TGTGCCAGCTCACCACCCCCTTTTGTGGGAAGTGGCTATGGCTACACCTTC.

The genes are TRBV19 and TRBJ1-4; D is perhaps TRBD1 (5 bases). Trimming removed 4 bases at V and 5 bases at J, with 17 bases between. The V gene's germline CDR1 is LNHDA and CDR2 SQIVND (reference sequence). This CDR3 is 16 amino acids long. CDR3 protein: CASSTSRDGKNEKLFF. The CDR3 DNA follows: TGTGCCAGTAGTACGTCCCGGGACGGGAAGAATGAAAAACTGTTTTTT. Looking up the rest from reference TRBV19 and TRBJ1-4 gives the full variable domain: DGGITQSPKYLFRKEGQNVTLSCEQNLNHDAMYWYRQDPGQGLRLIYYSQIVNDFQKGDIAEGYSVSREKKESFPLTVTSAQKNPTAFYLCASSTSRDGKNEKLFFGSGTQLSVL.

The CDR3 loop reads CASSSRGIPDTQYF. Written as DNA, the CDR3 is TGTGCCAGCAGCTCTAGGGGAATTCCAGATACGCAGTATTTT. The rearrangement links TRBV7-6 to TRBJ2-3; D perhaps matches TRBD1 (5 bases). Germline values: CDR1 SGHVS, CDR2 FNYEAQ. The CDR3 extends over 14 amino acids. Trimming left V 4 bases short and J 4 bases short, with 12 bases between.

The chain carries TRBV2 and TRBJ2-5; possible D gene TRBD1, 6 bases. With the DNA end fitting TRBJ2-7 better, the J assignment may be wrong. The germline gives CDR1 SNHLY, CDR2 FYNNEI. This CDR3 is 15 amino acids long. The CDR3: CASSEVWDTPYEQYF. Here the CDR3 DNA reads TGTGCCAGCAGTGAAGTTTGGGACACCCCCTACGAGCAGTACTTC.

This sequence joins TRBV7-9 and TRBJ2-1; possibly TRBD2 for D (6 bases). CDR3 length equals 12 residues. Germline V lookup: CDR1 SEHNR, CDR2 FQNEAQ (reference sequence). V was cut by 3 bases and J by 10 bases, with 10 bases left in between. CDR3 sequence reads: CASSFGGREQFF. DNA for the CDR3: TGTGCCAGCAGCTTTGGAGGGCGCGAGCAGTTCTTC. Together with reference TRBV7-9 and TRBJ2-1, the CDR3 gives the full variable domain: DTGVSQNPRHKITKRGQNVTFRCDPISEHNRLYWYRQTLGQGPEFLTYFQNEAQLEKSRLLSDRFSAERPKGSFSTLEIQRTEQGDSAMYLCASSFGGREQFFGPGTRLTVL.

The chain joins TRBV6-6 to TRBJ1-1; no definite D call. Germline CDR1 reads MNHNY; CDR2 reads SVGAGI (reference sequence). V dropped 7 bases and J dropped 10 bases, with 13 bases sitting between them. The CDR3 extends over 11 amino acids. The chain's CDR3 is CASTKDGGAFF. In nucleotides, the CDR3 is TGTGCCAGCACCAAAGATGGAGGAGCTTTCTTT.

The V call is TRBV7-9, the J call TRBJ2-7; 11 bases fit TRBD1. The CDR3 has 13 residues. Germline CDR1 and CDR2: SEHNR and FQNEAQ (reference sequence). J gave up 3 bases and V 8 bases, and 3 bases lay outside the gene matches. In nucleotides, the CDR3 is TGTGCCAGCGCGGGACAGGGGGACTACGAGCAGTACTTC. Protein sequence: CASAGQGDYEQYF.

The chain uses TRBV28 and TRBJ1-4; D perhaps matches TRBD1 (5 bases). The CDR3 is 17 residues long. Germline CDR1 and CDR2: MDHEN and SYDVKM. V was cut by 2 bases and J by 6 bases, with 19 bases left in between. The CDR3 is CASSLQPLRLGDEKLFF. CDR3 DNA: TGTGCCAGCAGTTTACAGCCCCTCAGGCTAGGGGATGAAAAACTGTTTTTT.

The V gene is TRBV6-5, the J gene TRBJ2-7, with 7 bases lining up with TRBD1. The germline CDR1 and CDR2 sequences are MNHEY and SVGAGI. This CDR3 is built from 13 residues. V shed 4 bases, J shed 2 bases, and the junction held 2 bases outside the gene matches. This CDR3 is CASSSTGAYEQYF. The CDR3 DNA sequence: TGTGCCAGCAGTTCTACAGGGGCCTACGAGCAGTACTTC.

The chain links TRBV7-8 to TRBJ2-7, with 11 bases matching TRBD1. The CDR3 length is 16 residues. The junction had 1 base not matched to a gene; V was cut back by 0 bases and J by 0 bases. The V gene's germline CDR1 is SGHVS and CDR2 FQNEAQ. The CDR3 DNA reads as TGTGCCAGCAGCTTAGCGGGGACAGGGGGCTCCTACGAGCAGTACTTC. Protein sequence: CASSLAGTGGSYEQYF.

The J gene is TRBJ2-1, the V gene TRBV28; TRBD2 aligns across 10 bases. Germline CDR1 reads MDHEN; CDR2 reads SYDVKM. V gave up 5 bases and J gave up 9 bases; unmatched junction bases: 13. The CDR3 extends over 16 amino acids. This CDR3 reads CASSTTLAGVLGEQFF. Here the CDR3 DNA reads TGTGCCAGCAGTACAACCCTAGCGGGAGTCCTGGGTGAGCAGTTCTTC.

The rearrangement joins TRBV13 to TRBJ2-7, with D maybe TRBD1 (6 bases). This CDR3 region has 16 residues. The V gene lost 5 bases and the J gene lost 0 bases, with 17 bases spanning the gap. Germline CDR1 and CDR2: PRHDT and FYEKMQ (reference sequence). The CDR3 is CASSPQQGIASYEQYF. For the CDR3, the DNA is TGTGCCAGCAGCCCCCAACAGGGAATAGCCTCCTACGAGCAGTACTTC.

This chain joins TRBV7-9 and TRBJ2-5; no firm D call. Per the germline V gene, CDR1 is SEHNR and CDR2 is FQNEAQ (reference sequence). The CDR3 covers 12 residues. The CDR3 coding sequence is TGTACCGGCAGTAGTCCCCAAGAGACCCAGTACTTC. As protein: CTGSSPQETQYF.